The 10 T cell receptor beta chains given below trace back to one sample, sequenced in a study of metastatic and nonmetastatic thyroid tumors. Each patient went into thyroid surgery without having received any treatment. TCRdb re-processed the PCR reads through MiXCR. This sample has roughly 9,900 clones; about 26% occur once, and the top ten carry about 11%. Input material: tumor tissue. Receptors were obtained from a male donor with papillary thyroid cancer or a benign thyroid nodule (not recorded which). Some clones in this sample may be carry-over from other donors' samples.

This clone was counted at least ten times. This chain joins TRBV2 and TRBJ2-4; 9 positions match TRBD1. Per the germline V gene, CDR1 is SNHLY and CDR2 is FYNNEI. The CDR3 sequence is 15 residues long. With V trimmed by 9 bases and J by 2 bases, 8 bases remained unmatched. The CDR3: CASSRDRETKNIQYF. The CDR3 nucleotides are TGTGCCAGTTCCCGGGACAGGGAAACCAAAAACATTCAGTACTTC.

V is TRBV20-1 and J is TRBJ2-7, with D perhaps matching TRBD2 (6 bases). V was pared by 6 bases and J by 7 bases, with 25 bases between. Germline CDR1 is DFQATT and CDR2 is SNEGSKA (reference sequence). The CDR3 is 15 amino acids. CDR3 loop: CSALIWGRSYKEQYF. DNA for the CDR3: TGCAGTGCACTAATATGGGGGAGGTCATACAAGGAGCAGTACTTC.

This clone was counted many times. The chain carries TRBV25-1 and TRBJ1-1, with 7 bases that match TRBD1. The V gene's germline CDR1 is MGHDK and CDR2 SYGVNS. Trimming cost V 3 bases and J 4 bases; bases outside gene matches: 11. This CDR3 contains 16 residues. The CDR3 here is CASSDRNRGGFTEAFF. The DNA of the CDR3 is TGTGCCAGCAGTGACCGCAACAGGGGAGGATTCACTGAAGCTTTCTTT. Complete variable domain (other parts from reference TRBV25-1 and TRBJ1-1): EADIYQTPRYLVIGTGKKITLECSQTMGHDKMYWYQQDPGMELHLIHYSYGVNSTEKGDLSSESTVSRIRTEHFPLTLESARPSHTSQYLCASSDRNRGGFTEAFFGQGTRLTVV.

Within the sample, this clone is medium-sized. J is TRBJ2-3 and V is TRBV5-1; the D is unclear. This CDR3 contains 14 residues. Trimming stripped 0 bases from V and 2 bases from J, with 7 bases between. Germline loops: CDR1 SGHRS, CDR2 YFSETQ. CDR3 amino acids: CASSLAQFTDTQYF. CDR3 nucleotide sequence: TGCGCCAGCAGCTTGGCGCAATTCACAGATACGCAGTATTTT.

This clone was seen a few times. The chain carries TRBV6-1 and TRBJ1-2; a possible D gene is TRBD1 (5 bases). Germline CDR1 is MNHNS and CDR2 is SASEGT. V gave up 0 bases and J gave up 4 bases, with 15 bases separating them. The CDR3 has 16 residues. CDR3 region: CASSEAVVPGRYGYTF. As DNA, the CDR3 is TGTGCCAGCAGTGAAGCTGTGGTCCCGGGGCGCTATGGCTACACCTTC.

The chain links TRBV27 to TRBJ1-2; 7 positions agree with TRBD1. CDR1 is MNHEY, CDR2 SMNVEV, per germline (reference sequence). The CDR3 is made up of 16 amino acids. With 5 bases clipped from V and 6 bases from J, the junction kept 15 bases outside the gene matches. DNA of the CDR3: TGTGCCAGCAGTGATCGGGGACAGACCGCTAGGAATGGCTACACCTTC. Translation: CASSDRGQTARNGYTF.

This sequence joins TRBV5-1 and TRBJ1-1; D uncertain. Trimming pared 3 bases from V and 4 bases from J, leaving 10 bases between. The CDR3 totals 13 residues. Per the germline V gene, CDR1 is SGHRS and CDR2 is YFSETQ. The CDR3 DNA is TGCGCCAGCAGCTCCCCTGCGGGCACTGAAGCTTTCTTT. It encodes CASSSPAGTEAFF.

This chain uses TRBV4-2 with TRBJ2-1, with 9 nucleotides matching TRBD1. V shed 4 bases and J 2 bases; nucleotides not matched to a gene: 15. CDR1 LGHNA and CDR2 YNFKEQ come from the germline V gene. CDR3 length equals 19 residues. CDR3 residues: CASSPIRTGASKTYNEQFF. As DNA, the CDR3 is TGTGCCAGCAGCCCCATCCGGACAGGGGCCTCCAAAACCTACAATGAGCAGTTCTTC.

The chain recombines TRBV7-2 with TRBJ1-6; the match to TRBD1 covers 8 bases. This CDR3 has 13 residues. Germline V gene lookup returns CDR1 SGHTA and CDR2 FQGNSA. The V and J ends lost 5 bases and 10 bases, in that order; junction bases with no gene match: 4. As DNA, the CDR3 is TGTGCCAGCAGCCTGACAGGGGAGTCACCCCTCCACTTT. Translated: CASSLTGESPLHF.

This clone was picked up many times. V is TRBV20-1 and J is TRBJ2-2; D call uncertain. The V gene lost 0 bases and the J gene lost 4 bases, with 15 bases spanning the gap. From germline, CDR1 is DFQATT and CDR2 SNEGSKA (reference sequence). CDR3 size: 16 residues. The CDR3 nucleotides read TGCAGTGCTAGAGATGGCAGCCCAAGGGCCACCGGGGAGCTGTTTTTT. Protein sequence: CSARDGSPRATGELFF.